These T cell receptor beta chains were read from a single sample in a study of sequential checkpoint blockade in melanoma. This table comes from immunoSEQ multiplex PCR, and its TCRdb copy is limited to in-frame clones, with some not included. The sample includes around 10,000 clones, more than 20% seen only once; the top ten take around 14%. Sequencing was performed on tumor tissue (inferred from file names), taken from a patient given nivolumab and ipilimumab in sequence. The receptors originated from a human donor with melanoma. The CDR3 runs from the conserved cysteine through the conserved F or W. A D gene is named only where the DNA matches it firmly. A clone size is listed for some rows: how often the clone was seen (once, few, many), or a class if it is expanded.

>TRBJ2-7|TRBV6-7|few|.
TGTGCCATCAGAGGCAACAGCGAGCAGTACTTC
CAIRGNSEQYF
>TRBJ2-1|TRBV9|few|.
TGTGCCAGCAGCGGAGGGACCCTTGGGGAGAATGAGCAGTTCTTC
CASSGGTLGENEQFF
>TRBJ2-1|TRBV5-1|.|TRBD1
TGCGCCAGCAGCTTGGGGGACAGTCGAAATGAGCAGTTCTTC
CASSLGDSRNEQFF
>TRBJ1-2|TRBV6-8|.|.
TGTGCCAGCAGTTCCGGTGGACCTGGCTACACCTTC
CASSSGGPGYTF
>TRBJ2-3|TRBV7-5|few|.
TGTGCCAGCAGCTTAGATCGGGGTAGACAGGAGGGCCTCACAGATACGCAGTATTTT
CASSLDRGRQEGLTDTQYF
>TRBJ2-5|TRBV6-8|medium-sized|.
TGTGCCAGCAGTTACTCGGGGGTCGAAGAGACCCAGTACTTC
CASSYSGVEETQYF
>TRBJ1-3|TRBV6-8|few|TRBD1
TGTGCCAGCAGTAGGACCGGGACAGATGGAAACACCATATATTTT
CASSRTGTDGNTIYF
>TRBJ2-3|TRBV15|.|.
TGTGCCACCAGCAGAGGAGAATGGCTTTGGGGCACAGATACGCAGTATTTT
CATSRGEWLWGTDTQYF
>TRBJ1-2|TRBV6-8|medium-sized|.
TGTGCCAGCAGCGAGAGACGGAACTATGGCTACACCTTC
CASSERRNYGYTF
>TRBJ1-1|TRBV19|.|.
TGTGCCACCGCCGAGGTGAACACTGAAGCTTTCTTT
CATAEVNTEAFF
>TRBJ1-1|TRBV14|many|TRBD1
TGTGCCAGCAGCCTGACAGGGGGCACTGAAGCTTTCTTT
CASSLTGGTEAFF
>TRBJ1-5|TRBV19|.|.
TGTGCCAGTAGTATTAGGGCAGGGCTCTATAGCAATCAGCCCCAGCATTTT
CASSIRAGLYSNQPQHF
>TRBJ2-4|TRBV6-8|many|TRBD1
TGTGCCAGCAAGACAGGGGGCTTAGCCAAAAACATTCAGTACTTC
CASKTGGLAKNIQYF
>TRBJ2-3|TRBV9|.|.
TGTGCCAGCAGTAGGGATGCAGATACGCAGTATTTT
CASSRDADTQYF
>TRBJ1-2|TRBV6-8|many|.
TGTGCCAGCAGCCGACTTGGACGGAGGGATGGCTACACCTTC
CASSRLGRRDGYTF
>TRBJ2-2|TRBV9|.|TRBD2
TGTGCCAGCAGCTCCCTAGCGGGGGGACACGCGAACACCGGGGAGCTGTTTTTT
CASSSLAGGHANTGELFF
>TRBJ2-5|TRBV10-2|.|.
TGCGCCAGCAGTGAGTCCGGTGCGGGGACCCAGTACTTC
CASSESGAGTQYF
>TRBJ2-3|TRBV11-3|.|.
TGTGCCAGCAGCCTTGGGGCGAACACAGATACGCAGTATTTT
CASSLGANTDTQYF
>TRBJ2-3|TRBV11-3|few|.
TGTGCCAGCAGCTTGGGGGTGGGCACAGATACGCAGTATTTT
CASSLGVGTDTQYF
>TRBJ1-1|TRBV11-3|many|TRBD1
TGTGCCAGCAGCGCGCCCCGACAGGGCCCGAACACTGAAGCTTTCTTT
CASSAPRQGPNTEAFF
>TRBJ2-3|TRBV4-1|few|.
TGCGCCAGCAGCCTCGGGGGAGGAGCAATCACAGATACGCAGTATTTT
CASSLGGGAITDTQYF
>TRBJ1-4|TRBV6-8|few|.
TGTGCCAGCAGCCCCGTAATGTTCAATGAAAAACTGTTTTTT
CASSPVMFNEKLFF
>TRBJ2-7|TRBV1|.|.
TGCACCAGCAGCCAAGTATTGGGACAGGGGAAATTC
CTSSQVLGQGKF
>TRBJ2-1|TRBV18|.|.
TGTGCCAGCTCACCACCGGGGCAACAGGGCTACAATGAGCAGTTCTTC
CASSPPGQQGYNEQFF
>TRBJ1-2|TRBV6-8|few|.
TGTGCCAGCAGTTACTCGGTACCAGCCACGGGAGGCTACACCTTC
CASSYSVPATGGYTF
>TRBJ2-3|TRBV5-1|few|.
TGCGCCAGCAGCAAACTAGTCAGCACAGATACGCAGTATTTT
CASSKLVSTDTQYF